The 21 T cell receptor beta chains below were found in one sample sequenced in a study of Graves' ophthalmopathy and Graves' hyperthyroidism. RNA transcripts yielded amplified TCR beta CDR3 regions. First-round RT-PCR relied on HTBI primers, and a second-round multiplex PCR came next. TCRdb reanalysed the multiplex PCR reads using MiXCR and keeps one entry per CDR3 protein. Of under 350,000 distinct CDR3 sequences in the sample, roughly 15% were seen once. Sequenced material: peripheral blood. The receptors were gathered from an adult man with Graves' ophthalmopathy.

The genes are TRBV28 and TRBJ1-2; a weak D match, TRBD1 (6 bases). Germline-derived CDR1 and CDR2 are MDHEN and SYDVKM. Deletions cut 4 bases from V and 8 bases from J, with 20 bases between. This CDR3 has 15 residues. CDR3 sequence (DNA): TGTGCCAGCAGTTCCCCACCCACAGGGATTGGCGGCTACACCTTC. Protein: CASSSPPTGIGGYTF.

This clonotype has at least ten counts. The chain joins TRBV4-1 to TRBJ2-7; the match to TRBD2 covers 7 bases. The junction had 10 bases not matched to a gene; V was cut back by 5 bases and J by 3 bases. Germline CDR1 reads MGHRA; CDR2 reads YSYEKL. This CDR3 contains 15 residues. CDR3: CASSARLGEGYEQYF. DNA of the CDR3: TGCGCCAGCAGCGCCCGTTTGGGGGAGGGCTACGAGCAGTACTTC.

The table lists this clonotype with many counts. The chain links TRBV4-3 to TRBJ2-7; the D gene is possibly TRBD2 (7 bases). V was cut by 0 bases and J by 2 bases, with 11 bases left in between. Germline lookup yields CDR1 LGHNA and CDR2 YSLEER. This CDR3 comprises 15 residues. In DNA form, the CDR3 reads TGCGCCAGCAGCCAAGAGTCGGGGGGCCCCTACGAGCAGTACTTC. Encoded protein: CASSQESGGPYEQYF.

This clonotype showed up many times. The chain couples TRBV20-1 to TRBJ2-7; D remains ambiguous. V lost 0 bases, J lost 3 bases, and 6 bases lay in between. The CDR3 loop spans 12 amino acids. Looked up from germline, CDR1 is DFQATT and CDR2 is SNEGSKA (reference sequence). CDR3 loop: CSARDHVYEQYF. In DNA form, the CDR3 reads TGCAGTGCTAGAGATCATGTCTACGAGCAGTACTTC.

This clonotype occurred many times. The chain combines TRBV5-1 with TRBJ1-1; D remains unclear. CDR1 and CDR2 from the germline V gene are SGHRS and YFSETQ. The CDR3 sequence is 11 residues long. The V gene lost 3 bases and the J gene lost 7 bases, with 7 bases spanning the gap. CDR3 sequence reads: CASSYSGEAFF. The CDR3 DNA reads TGCGCCAGCAGCTATAGCGGTGAAGCTTTCTTT. Filled out from reference TRBV5-1 and TRBJ1-1, the complete variable domain reads KAGVTQTPRYLIKTRGQQVTLSCSPISGHRSVSWYQQTPGQGLQFLFEYFSETQRNKGNFPGRFSGRQFSNSRSEMNVSTLELGDSALYLCASSYSGEAFFGQGTRLTVV.

This clonotype was seen only a few times. This rearrangement joins TRBV18 to TRBJ1-6; maybe TRBD1 (5 bases). This CDR3 comprises 17 residues. Trimming removed 2 bases from V and 7 bases from J, with 18 bases in between. Germline V CDR1 and CDR2: KGHSH, LQKENI. The CDR3 coding sequence is TGTGCCAGCTCACCAAGGGCCACCGGGGACGGAAATTCACCCCTCCACTTT. Protein sequence: CASSPRATGDGNSPLHF.

This clonotype has ten or more counts. The genes are TRBV6-1 and TRBJ1-5, with unresolved D. CDR1 and CDR2 (germline): MNHNS, SASEGT. There are 11 residues in the CDR3. Trimming stripped 6 bases from V and 4 bases from J, with 4 bases between. In DNA, the CDR3 is TGTGCCAGCAGCCAAAATCAGCCCCAGCATTTT. Its translation is CASSQNQPQHF.

In this sample, this clonotype turned up many times. The chain carries TRBV19 and TRBJ2-7; 9 bases are shared with TRBD1. There are 16 residues in the CDR3. In germline, CDR1 is LNHDA, CDR2 SQIVND (reference sequence). The V and J ends lost 6 bases and 6 bases, in that order; junction bases with no gene match: 15. The CDR3 DNA reads TGTGCCAGTAGCCCCACGTCCGGGACAGGGTCCGCCGAGCAGTACTTC. Its protein product is CASSPTSGTGSAEQYF.

The table lists this clonotype with many counts. This chain joins TRBV29-1 and TRBJ1-1; D not certain. V shed 3 bases and J shed 6 bases, with 11 bases lying between them. The CDR3 loop spans 12 amino acids. CDR1 and CDR2 from the germline V gene are SQVTM and ANQGSEA. The CDR3: CSVDGLRAEAFF. Written as DNA, the CDR3 is TGCAGCGTTGACGGGTTGCGGGCTGAAGCTTTCTTT.

This clonotype was detected ten times or more. The chain recombines TRBV7-2 with TRBJ1-5; weak D call: TRBD1 (5 bases). Trimming cost V 0 bases and J 5 bases, with 11 bases left between them. Germline lookup yields CDR1 SGHTA and CDR2 FQGNSA. The CDR3 length is 15 residues. CDR3 DNA sequence: TGTGCCAGCAGCTTAGCCCAGGGAATTTATCAGCCCCAGCATTTT. This translates into CASSLAQGIYQPQHF.

This clonotype was counted many times. The chain uses TRBV5-5 and TRBJ1-5; a weak D match, TRBD1 (6 bases). CDR1 and CDR2 (germline): SGHKS, YYEKEE (reference sequence). The CDR3 sequence is 15 residues long. Deletions cut 1 base from V and 6 bases from J, with 14 bases between. Here the CDR3 reads CASSLWQGRFQPQHF. The CDR3, as DNA: TGTGCCAGCAGCTTGTGGCAGGGGAGGTTTCAGCCCCAGCATTTT.

This clonotype was observed at least ten times. The chain combines TRBV27 with TRBJ1-6; 8 bases are shared with TRBD1. The CDR3 consists of 15 residues. V was pared by 10 bases and J by 7 bases, with 12 bases of the junction left unmatched. In germline, CDR1 is MNHEY, CDR2 SMNVEV (reference sequence). The CDR3 DNA follows: TGTGCCACCAGATCCTCGACAGGGGTAAATTCACCCCTCCACTTT. Encoded protein: CATRSSTGVNSPLHF.

The chain joins TRBV6-5 to TRBJ1-5, with a weak D call TRBD1 (5 bases). This CDR3 spans 15 amino acids. The germline CDR1 and CDR2 sequences are MNHEY and SVGAGI. Between the trimmed V and J ends, which lost 4 bases and 3 bases, there was a span of 13 bases. The CDR3 region is CASSLSDRNNQPQHF. The CDR3 DNA reads as TGTGCCAGCAGTTTAAGTGACAGAAACAATCAGCCCCAGCATTTT.

Ten or more counts support this clonotype. V and J are TRBV6-5 and TRBJ1-1, with D tentatively TRBD1 (5 bases). The CDR3 has 13 residues. In germline, CDR1 is MNHEY, CDR2 SVGAGI. V was clipped by 7 bases and J by 1 base, with 10 bases between them. CDR3 sequence (DNA): TGTGCCAGCATCGACGGGGGGAACACTGAAGCTTTCTTT. This sequence encodes CASIDGGNTEAFF.

This clonotype occurred many times. The chain employs TRBV7-8 and TRBJ1-6; D ambiguous. The CDR3 sequence is 14 residues long. The V end lost 2 bases, the J end lost 8 bases, and 10 bases lay between the germline ends. The germline CDR1 and CDR2 sequences are SGHVS and FQNEAQ. The CDR3 sequence is CASSLKYPHSPLHF. The CDR3 coding sequence is TGTGCCAGCAGCTTAAAATACCCCCATTCACCCCTCCACTTT.

There are many counts of this clonotype. Just one base apart from a much larger clone, this may be a read error. This chain uses TRBV19 with TRBJ1-1, with TRBD1 identical over 8 bases. Unmatched junction bases numbered 2, after V lost 5 bases and J lost 0 bases. Germline V CDR1 and CDR2: LNHDA, SQIVND (reference sequence). CDR3 length equals 14 residues. This CDR3 is CASSPQGVNTEAFF. CDR3 nucleotide sequence: TGTGCCAGTAGTCCACAGGGGGTGAACACTGAAGCTTTCTTT.

This clonotype was observed at least ten times. J is TRBJ2-7 and V is TRBV12-3 or TRBV12-4, with TRBD2 matching 11 bases. The CDR3 is 17 amino acids. V shed 3 bases and J 0 bases; nucleotides not matched to a gene: 7. CDR3 protein: CASSLVGLAGGSYEQYF. The DNA for the CDR3 is TGTGCCAGCAGTTTGGTTGGCCTAGCGGGAGGCTCCTACGAGCAGTACTTC.

This clonotype was observed many times. The CDR3, as DNA: TGTGCCAGCAGTCCACTCCGGGACAGCCTACATCAGCCCCAGCATTTT. Its translation: CASSPLRDSLHQPQHF. The chain combines TRBV27 with TRBJ1-5; 7 positions match TRBD1. This CDR3 region has 16 residues. In germline, CDR1 is MNHEY, CDR2 SMNVEV (reference sequence). The V segment lost 5 bases and the J segment 5 bases; nucleotides outside the gene matches: 12.

Notes on this clonotype: At one end, the junction sequence differs from germline, possibly due to a read error. The chain uses TRBV9 and TRBJ2-2; weak D call: TRBD2 (6 bases). The CDR3 is made up of 17 amino acids. The germline V gene encodes CDR1 SGDLS and CDR2 YYNGEE. The CDR3 nucleotides read TGTGCCAGCATCGTAGGGAGCGGGCGGCCAGGGACCGGGGAGCTGTTTTTT. Amino acids: CASIVGSGRPGTGELFF.

Ten or more counts support this clonotype. V usage is TRBV4-3 and J usage is TRBJ2-5; D unresolved. The CDR3 sequence is 15 residues long. Trimming shortened V by 0 bases and J by 6 bases, and 14 bases separated the two germline ends. CDR1 and CDR2 from the germline V gene are LGHNA and YSLEER. The CDR3 nucleotides are TGCGCCAGCAGCCAAGATCTGCGCTCCGGGCAGACCCAGTACTTC. The encoded protein is CASSQDLRSGQTQYF.

CDR3 residues: CASSKDSFSYEQYF. CDR3 nucleotide sequence: TGTGCCAGCAGTAAGGACTCTTTCTCCTACGAGCAGTACTTC. The gene calls are TRBV11-1 and TRBJ2-7; tentatively, D is TRBD2 (5 bases). Germline loops: CDR1 SGHAT, CDR2 FQDESV (reference sequence). The CDR3 covers 14 residues. With 6 bases removed from V and 0 bases from J, the gap between germline ends came to 12 bases.